The present entry profiles one T cell receptor beta chain with its context. The target of this receptor is not known. One base away there is no much larger clone; base qualities are not given. Each collaborating institution followed its own protocols to collect whole blood in K2EDTA tubes. Collaborator samples were shipped for TCRbeta analysis as frozen whole blood, isolated PBMCs, or DNA extracted from either sample type. TCRbeta CDR3 regions were amplified from genomic DNA using the immunoSEQ Assay, a bias-controlled multiplex PCR. Per the authors' processing: The number of nucleated cells in each sample was estimated from the amplification of reference gene primers within the assay. To quantify the absolute abundance of each unique TCRbeta CDR3 rearrangement, sequence reads were collapsed and filtered. Productive Simpson clonality was computed per sample as the square root of Simpson's diversity index over productive rearrangements. TCRdb mirrors the immuneACCESS table, restricted to in-frame sequences. Some clones are absent from its copies; in checked studies, under half trace to an unresolved V gene, and the reason for the others is unknown. V, J and clone size derive from that table, while D and trimming were established from the DNA sequence. For this sample there are approximately 53,000 clones; roughly 87% appear just once. The ten largest clonotypes hold around 21% of the sample.

CDR1 GTSNPN and CDR2 SVGIG were looked up in the germline V gene (reference sequence). From its cysteine to its phenylalanine, the CDR3 spans 12 amino acids. CDR3 DNA only is kept here, 36 bases in frame from base 1. V is trimmed back by 7 bases and J by 4 bases, and the junction contains 5 bases that no gene match accounts for. This sample is part of a study of blood T cell repertoires in COVID-19 (dated by TCRdb to between 2020 and 2021). Study-level background: Samples covering the acute and convalescent phases of COVID-19 were provided by collaborators in the United States, Italy and Spain. The material from the prospective study consisted of cDNA or gDNA derived from T cells, B-cell-depleted T cells, or PBMCs. The repertoires were released in a freely available public database intended as a resource for research on the immune response to SARS-CoV-2. The dataset comprised deeply sampled blood TCRbeta repertoires from subjects exposed to, actively infected with, or recovered from COVID-19. Where available, HLA class I and class II types were obtained from metadata supplied by the sample provider rather than from assay-based typing. The samples were drawn from two sources: the first 160 participants of the ongoing ImmuneRACE study, and fewer than 1,500 subjects contributed by 6 global collaborators. Nearly every sample came with metadata listing a de-identified subject ID, COVID-19 status, age in years and sex.

What the research found in general, with its limitations: How much clinical and demographic metadata was included differed by source and by participant, and the metadata was provided uncurated.

Sequencing used peripheral blood. The TCR was taken from a woman aged 60 to 75 with acute or convalescent COVID-19. This sequence uses TRBV30 and TRBJ1-1, with 8 central nucleotides matching TRBD1. The sequence in DNA is TGTGCCTCCCACAGGGGGGGCACTGAAGCTTTCTTT. This yields the protein CASHRGGTEAFF.